The source of this TCR beta chain is a study of T-cell reconstitution after alpha-beta-depleted transplantation in children. Unique molecular identifiers were used to barcode this TCRbeta library. A single record per CDR3 protein comes from TCRdb applying MiXCR to the PCR reads. The table includes over 120,000 distinct CDR3 sequences, around 8.8% detected once. This clonotype showed up many times. Its antigen is unidentified. This CDR3 comprises 12 residues. Germline CDR1 and CDR2: SEHNR and FQNEAQ (reference sequence). Trimming shortened V by 1 base and J by 7 bases, and 5 bases separated the two germline ends. Findings and limits, study-wide: Once a year had passed after transplant, T-cell counts and diversity came mostly from newly produced T cells. Reportedly, roughly two months post-transplant, alpha-beta T cells arose from several hundred expanded graft clones. It was surviving recipient T cells and thymic progenitors that gave some patients high TCRbeta diversity at day 60.

Sequences were derived from PBMCs, mostly from graft donor cells, sampled 180 days after TCRalphabeta/CD19-depleted stem cell transplant. The chain carries TRBV7-9 and TRBJ2-1; D remains ambiguous. The TCR sequence derives from a female patient aged 2 to 10 who had a stem cell transplant for congenital amegakaryocytic thrombocytopenia, so the T cells may come from the graft donor. Written as DNA, the CDR3 is TGTGCCAGCAGCTTAGAATTTAATGAGCAGTTCTTC. It specifies CASSLEFNEQFF.